Below are 7 T cell receptor beta chains sequenced from a single sample in a study of T cells in Graves' hyperthyroidism and ophthalmopathy. It was RNA transcripts that yielded the amplified TCR beta CDR3 regions. Primed by the HTBI set, a first-round RT-PCR was run on the TCR CDR3. TCRdb itself ran the multiplex PCR reads through MiXCR, one entry per CDR3 protein. This sample carries 550,000 to 700,000 distinct CDR3 sequences, roughly 14% of them seen once, and the ten largest clones take 4.3%. Material: blood. The receptors stem from a woman aged 40 to 55 with Graves' ophthalmopathy.

The chain couples TRBV2 to TRBJ2-5; maybe TRBD1 (7 bases). Germline V lookup: CDR1 SNHLY, CDR2 FYNNEI. The ends were cut back, 10 bases at V and 4 bases at J, with 13 bases in the middle. The length of the CDR3 is 12 residues. The CDR3 loop is CANAGQRETQYF. The CDR3 bases are TGTGCCAACGCGGGACAGCGAGAGACCCAGTACTTC. Full variable domain (missing parts from reference TRBV2 and TRBJ2-5): EPEVTQTPSHQVTQMGQEVILRCVPISNHLYFYWYRQILGQKVEFLVSFYNNEISEKSEIFDDQFSVERPDGSNFTLKIRSTKLEDSAMYFCANAGQRETQYFGPGTRLLVL.

This clonotype was recorded at least ten times. CDR3 region: CASSLYQGYEQYF. DNA for the CDR3: TGTGCCAGCAGCTTATATCAGGGGTACGAGCAGTACTTC. J is TRBJ2-7 and V is TRBV7-2; D may be TRBD1 (6 bases). V dropped 2 bases and J dropped 4 bases, with 9 bases sitting between them. The CDR3 length is 13 residues. Germline-derived CDR1 and CDR2 are SGHTA and FQGNSA. Full variable domain (remainder filled in from reference TRBV7-2 and TRBJ2-7): GAGVSQSPSNKVTEKGKDVELRCDPISGHTALYWYRQSLGQGLEFLIYFQGNSAPDKSGLPSDRFSAERTGGSVSTLTIQRTQQEDSAVYLCASSLYQGYEQYFGPGTRLTVT.

This clonotype has a count of ten or more. The chain couples TRBV20-1 to TRBJ1-1, with D unclear. Trimming took 2 bases from V and 5 from J, leaving 18 bases between them. The CDR3 sequence is 15 residues long. The germline CDR1 and CDR2 sequences are DFQATT and SNEGSKA (reference sequence). The CDR3 coding sequence is TGCAGTGCTAGAATCCCCGATAGGAGCTGGACTGAAGCTTTCTTT. The encoded protein is CSARIPDRSWTEAFF.

This clonotype was seen ten or more times. This chain links TRBV30 with TRBJ1-5; D unclear. Germline CDR1 is GTSNPN and CDR2 is SVGIG (reference sequence). V dropped 3 bases and J dropped 0 bases, with 9 bases sitting between them. The CDR3 totals 14 residues. The chain's CDR3 is CAWSDINSNQPQHF. The CDR3 DNA reads TGTGCCTGGAGCGACATCAATAGCAATCAGCCCCAGCATTTT.

The rearrangement joins TRBV6-1 to TRBJ2-7; 7 positions match TRBD2. The CDR3 contains 14 residues. CDR1 and CDR2 (germline): MNHNS, SASEGT. V trimming: 5 bases; J trimming: 6 bases; junction bases outside the gene matches: 10. The CDR3 bases are TGTGCCAGCAGTACGAGTCCTACGGGAGGCGAGCAGTACTTC. It yields the protein CASSTSPTGGEQYF.

The J gene is TRBJ2-5, the V gene TRBV5-1, with TRBD2 matching over 11 bases. Trimming cost V 4 bases and J 5 bases; bases outside gene matches: 4. The CDR3 is 14 residues long. CDR1 and CDR2 from the germline V gene are SGHRS and YFSETQ. The CDR3 coding sequence is TGCGCCAGCAGCAAACTAGCGGGGGACGAGACCCAGTACTTC. Its protein product is CASSKLAGDETQYF.

The rearrangement joins TRBV11-2 to TRBJ2-7, with 9 bases fitting TRBD2. V shed 2 bases and J 5 bases; nucleotides not matched to a gene: 7. Germline V gene lookup returns CDR1 SGHAT and CDR2 FQNNGV. The CDR3 sequence is 15 residues long. The CDR3 loop is CASSLIAGELHEQYF. CDR3 coding DNA: TGTGCCAGCAGCTTAATAGCGGGGGAGCTCCACGAGCAGTACTTC.